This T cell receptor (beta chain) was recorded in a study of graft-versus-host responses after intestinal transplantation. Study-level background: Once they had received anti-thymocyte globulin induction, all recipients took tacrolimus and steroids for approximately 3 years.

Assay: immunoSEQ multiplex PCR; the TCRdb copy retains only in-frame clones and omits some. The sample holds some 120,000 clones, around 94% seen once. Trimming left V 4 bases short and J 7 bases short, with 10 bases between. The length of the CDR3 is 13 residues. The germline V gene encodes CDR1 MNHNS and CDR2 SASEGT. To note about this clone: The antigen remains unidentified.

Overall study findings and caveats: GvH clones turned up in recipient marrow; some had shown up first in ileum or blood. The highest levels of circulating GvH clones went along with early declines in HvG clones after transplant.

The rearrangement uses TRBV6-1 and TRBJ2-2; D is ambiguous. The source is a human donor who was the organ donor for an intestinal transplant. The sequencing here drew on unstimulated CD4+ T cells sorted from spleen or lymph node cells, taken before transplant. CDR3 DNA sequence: TGTGCCAGCAGTGGCTTCGGTAGCGGGGAGCTGTTTTTT. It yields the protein CASSGFGSGELFF.